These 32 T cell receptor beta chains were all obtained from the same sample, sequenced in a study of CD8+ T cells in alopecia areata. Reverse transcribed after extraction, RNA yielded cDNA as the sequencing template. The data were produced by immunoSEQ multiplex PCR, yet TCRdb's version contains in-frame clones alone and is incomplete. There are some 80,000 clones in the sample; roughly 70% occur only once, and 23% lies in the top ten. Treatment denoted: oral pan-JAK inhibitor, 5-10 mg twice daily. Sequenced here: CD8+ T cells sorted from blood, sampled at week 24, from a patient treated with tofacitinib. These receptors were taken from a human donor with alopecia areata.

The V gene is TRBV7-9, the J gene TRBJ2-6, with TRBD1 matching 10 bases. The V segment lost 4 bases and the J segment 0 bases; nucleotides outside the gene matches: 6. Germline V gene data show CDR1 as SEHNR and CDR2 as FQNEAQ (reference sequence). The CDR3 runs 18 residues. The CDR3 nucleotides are TGTGCCAGCAGCTCTCCGGGACAGGGGAGCTCTGGGGCCAACGTCCTGACTTTC. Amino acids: CASSSPGQGSSGANVLTF.

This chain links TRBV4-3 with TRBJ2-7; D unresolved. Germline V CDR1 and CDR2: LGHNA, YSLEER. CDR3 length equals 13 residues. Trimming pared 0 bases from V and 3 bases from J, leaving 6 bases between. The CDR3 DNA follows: TGCGCCAGCAGCCAAGATTGGGGCTACGAGCAGTACTTC. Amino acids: CASSQDWGYEQYF.

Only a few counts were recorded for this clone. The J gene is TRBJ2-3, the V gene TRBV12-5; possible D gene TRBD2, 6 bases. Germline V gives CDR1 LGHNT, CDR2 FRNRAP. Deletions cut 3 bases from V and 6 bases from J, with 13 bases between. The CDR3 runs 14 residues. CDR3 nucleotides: TGTGCTAGTGGTTTCGGGAGCGGTTGGGATACGCAGTATTTT. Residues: CASGFGSGWDTQYF. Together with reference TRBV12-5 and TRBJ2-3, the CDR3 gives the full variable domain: DARVTQTPRHKVTEMGQEVTMRCQPILGHNTVFWYRQTMMQGLELLAYFRNRAPLDDSGMPKDRFSAEMPDATLATLKIQPSEPRDSAVYFCASGFGSGWDTQYFGPGTRLTVL.

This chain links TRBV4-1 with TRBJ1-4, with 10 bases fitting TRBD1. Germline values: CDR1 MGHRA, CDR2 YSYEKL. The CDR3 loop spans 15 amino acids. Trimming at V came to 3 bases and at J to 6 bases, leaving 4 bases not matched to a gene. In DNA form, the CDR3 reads TGCGCCAGCAGCCATAGGGACAGGGGAGATGAAAAACTGTTTTTT. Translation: CASSHRDRGDEKLFF.

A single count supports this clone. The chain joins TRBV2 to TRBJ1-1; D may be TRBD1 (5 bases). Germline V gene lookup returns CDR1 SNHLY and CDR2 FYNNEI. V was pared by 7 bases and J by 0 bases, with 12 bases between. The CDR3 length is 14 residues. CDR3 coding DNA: TGTGCCAGCATGCAGACAGATATGAACACTGAAGCTTTCTTT. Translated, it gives CASMQTDMNTEAFF.

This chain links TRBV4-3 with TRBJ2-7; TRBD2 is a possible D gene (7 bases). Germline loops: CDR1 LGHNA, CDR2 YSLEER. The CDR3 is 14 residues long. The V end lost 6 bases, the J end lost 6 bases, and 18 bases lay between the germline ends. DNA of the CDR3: TGCGCCAGCAGTCCAGGGGTGCGGGGGACCGAGCAGTACTTC. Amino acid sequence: CASSPGVRGTEQYF.

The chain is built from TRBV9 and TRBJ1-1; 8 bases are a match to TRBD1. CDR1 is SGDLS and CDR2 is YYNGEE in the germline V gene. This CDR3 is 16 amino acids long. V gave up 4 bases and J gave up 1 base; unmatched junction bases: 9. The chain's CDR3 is CASSSPGGTGNTEAFF. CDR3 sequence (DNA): TGTGCCAGCAGCTCCCCCGGGGGGACAGGGAACACTGAAGCTTTCTTT.

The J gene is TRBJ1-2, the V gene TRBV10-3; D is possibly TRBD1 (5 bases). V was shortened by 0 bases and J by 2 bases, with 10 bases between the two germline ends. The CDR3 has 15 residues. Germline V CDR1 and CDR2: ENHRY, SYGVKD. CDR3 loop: CAISESRNRNYGYTF. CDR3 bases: TGTGCCATCAGTGAGTCGCGAAACAGGAACTATGGCTACACCTTC.

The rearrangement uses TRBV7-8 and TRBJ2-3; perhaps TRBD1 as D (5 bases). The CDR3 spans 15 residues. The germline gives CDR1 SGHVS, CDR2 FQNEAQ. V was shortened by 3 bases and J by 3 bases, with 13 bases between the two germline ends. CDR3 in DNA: TGTGCCAGCAGCTTGTACCAGGGTGGTACAGATACGCAGTATTTT. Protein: CASSLYQGGTDTQYF. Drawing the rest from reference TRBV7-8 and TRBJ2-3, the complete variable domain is GAGVSQSPRYKVAKRGQDVALRCDPISGHVSLFWYQQALGQGPEFLTYFQNEAQLDKSGLPSDRFFAERPEGSVSTLKIQRTQQEDSAVYLCASSLYQGGTDTQYFGPGTRLTVL.

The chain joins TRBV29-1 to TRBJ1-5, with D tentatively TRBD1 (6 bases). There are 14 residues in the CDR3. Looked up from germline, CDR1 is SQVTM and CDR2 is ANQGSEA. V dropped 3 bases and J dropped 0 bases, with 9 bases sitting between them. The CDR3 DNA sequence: TGCAGCGTTGATGGACAGAATAGCAATCAGCCCCAGCATTTT. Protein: CSVDGQNSNQPQHF.

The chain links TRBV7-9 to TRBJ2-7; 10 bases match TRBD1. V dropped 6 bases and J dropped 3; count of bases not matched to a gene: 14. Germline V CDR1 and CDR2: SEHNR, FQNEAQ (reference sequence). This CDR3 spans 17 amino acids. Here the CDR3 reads CASRPYGQGGLDYEQYF. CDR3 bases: TGTGCCAGCAGACCCTACGGACAGGGGGGGTTAGACTACGAGCAGTACTTC.

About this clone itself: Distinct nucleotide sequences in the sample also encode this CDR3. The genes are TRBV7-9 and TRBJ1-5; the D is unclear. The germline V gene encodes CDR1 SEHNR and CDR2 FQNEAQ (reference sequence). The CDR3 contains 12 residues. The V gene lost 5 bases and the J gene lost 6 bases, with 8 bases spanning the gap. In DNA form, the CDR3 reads TGTGCCAGCAGCCCCGGAGGTCAGCCCCAGCATTTT. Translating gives CASSPGGQPQHF.

The CDR3 here is CAAGGAHEQYF. The CDR3 DNA reads TGTGCAGCCGGAGGGGCCCACGAGCAGTACTTC. The chain links TRBV7-9 to TRBJ2-7; D is perhaps TRBD2 (6 bases). The CDR3 is made up of 11 amino acids. Germline V gene sequence: CDR1 SEHNR, CDR2 FQNEAQ (reference sequence).

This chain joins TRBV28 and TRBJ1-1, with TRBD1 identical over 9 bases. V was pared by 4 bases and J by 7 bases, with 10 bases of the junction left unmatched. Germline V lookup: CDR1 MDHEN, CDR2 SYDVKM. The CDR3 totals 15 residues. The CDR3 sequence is CASSYRDRDEGEAFF. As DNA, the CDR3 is TGTGCCAGCAGTTACCGGGACAGGGACGAGGGTGAAGCTTTCTTT.

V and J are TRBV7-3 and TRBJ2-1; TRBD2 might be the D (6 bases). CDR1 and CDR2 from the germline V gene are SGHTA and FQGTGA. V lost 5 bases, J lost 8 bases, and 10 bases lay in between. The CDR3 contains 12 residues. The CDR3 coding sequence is TGTGCCAGCAGCCCTGGGACTTATGAGCAGTTCTTC. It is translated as CASSPGTYEQFF.

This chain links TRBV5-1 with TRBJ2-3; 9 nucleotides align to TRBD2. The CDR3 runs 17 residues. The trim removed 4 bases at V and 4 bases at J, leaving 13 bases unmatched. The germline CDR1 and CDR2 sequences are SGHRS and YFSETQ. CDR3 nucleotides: TGCGCCAGCAGCCCCCGGGGAAGTAGCGGGGGTTCAGATACGCAGTATTTT. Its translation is CASSPRGSSGGSDTQYF.

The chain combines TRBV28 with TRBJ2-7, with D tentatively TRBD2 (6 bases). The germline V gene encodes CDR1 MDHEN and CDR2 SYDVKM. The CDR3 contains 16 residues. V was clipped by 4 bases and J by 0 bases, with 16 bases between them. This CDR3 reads CASSSGRGESSYEQYF. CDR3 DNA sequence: TGTGCCAGCAGTTCAGGCCGCGGGGAAAGCTCCTACGAGCAGTACTTC.

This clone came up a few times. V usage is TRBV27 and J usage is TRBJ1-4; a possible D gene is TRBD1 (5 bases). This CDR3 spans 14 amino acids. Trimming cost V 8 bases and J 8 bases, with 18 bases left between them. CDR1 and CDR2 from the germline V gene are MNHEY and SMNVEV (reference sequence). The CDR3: CASGIGVLPEKLFF. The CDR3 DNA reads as TGTGCCAGCGGGATAGGGGTCCTTCCCGAAAAACTGTTTTTT.

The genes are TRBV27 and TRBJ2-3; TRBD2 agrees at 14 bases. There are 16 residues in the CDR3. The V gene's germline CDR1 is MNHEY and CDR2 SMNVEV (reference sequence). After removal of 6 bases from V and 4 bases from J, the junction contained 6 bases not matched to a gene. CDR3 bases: TGTGCCAGCAGCCCCGGGACTAGCGGGAGCTCAGATACGCAGTATTTT. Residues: CASSPGTSGSSDTQYF.

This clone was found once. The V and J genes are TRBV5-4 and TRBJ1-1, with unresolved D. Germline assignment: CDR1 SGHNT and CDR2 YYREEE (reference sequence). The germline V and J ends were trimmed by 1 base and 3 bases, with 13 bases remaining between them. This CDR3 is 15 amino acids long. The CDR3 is CASSLYEGKDTEAFF. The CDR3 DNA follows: TGTGCCAGCAGCTTGTACGAGGGTAAGGACACTGAAGCTTTCTTT.

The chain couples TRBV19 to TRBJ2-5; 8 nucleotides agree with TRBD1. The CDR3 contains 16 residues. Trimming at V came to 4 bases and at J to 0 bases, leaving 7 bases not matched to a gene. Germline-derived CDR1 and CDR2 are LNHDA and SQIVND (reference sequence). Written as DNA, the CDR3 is TGTGCCAGTAGTACCTCGGACAGGGAAGACCAAGAGACCCAGTACTTC. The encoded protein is CASSTSDREDQETQYF.

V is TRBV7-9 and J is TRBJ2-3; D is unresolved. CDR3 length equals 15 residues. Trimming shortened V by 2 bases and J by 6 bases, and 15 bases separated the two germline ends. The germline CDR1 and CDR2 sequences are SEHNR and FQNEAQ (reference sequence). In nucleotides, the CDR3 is TGTGCCAGCAGCTTACCGTTCCGGCTCGGGGATACGCAGTATTTT. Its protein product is CASSLPFRLGDTQYF.

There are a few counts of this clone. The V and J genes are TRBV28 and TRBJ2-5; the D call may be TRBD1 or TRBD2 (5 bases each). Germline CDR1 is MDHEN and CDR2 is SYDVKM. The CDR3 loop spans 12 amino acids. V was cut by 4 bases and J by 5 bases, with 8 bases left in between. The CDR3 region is CASSWDGETQYF. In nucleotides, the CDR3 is TGTGCCAGCAGTTGGGACGGGGAGACCCAGTACTTC. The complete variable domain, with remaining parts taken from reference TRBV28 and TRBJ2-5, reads DVKVTQSSRYLVKRTGEKVFLECVQDMDHENMFWYRQDPGLGLRLIYFSYDVKMKEKGDIPEGYSVSREKKERFSLILESASTNQTSMYLCASSWDGETQYFGPGTRLLVL.

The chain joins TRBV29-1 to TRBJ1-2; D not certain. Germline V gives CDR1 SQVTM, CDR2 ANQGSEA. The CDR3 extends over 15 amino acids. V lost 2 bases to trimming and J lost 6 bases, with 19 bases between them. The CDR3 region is CSVESSYRATHGYTF. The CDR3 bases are TGCAGCGTTGAATCCTCCTATAGGGCCACACATGGCTACACCTTC.

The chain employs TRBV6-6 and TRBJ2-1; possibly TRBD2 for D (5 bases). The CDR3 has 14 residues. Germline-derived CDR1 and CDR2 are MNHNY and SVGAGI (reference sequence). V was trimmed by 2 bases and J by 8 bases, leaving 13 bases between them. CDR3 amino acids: CASSYLLEGDEQFF. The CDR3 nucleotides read TGTGCCAGCAGTTACCTTCTAGAGGGCGATGAGCAGTTCTTC.

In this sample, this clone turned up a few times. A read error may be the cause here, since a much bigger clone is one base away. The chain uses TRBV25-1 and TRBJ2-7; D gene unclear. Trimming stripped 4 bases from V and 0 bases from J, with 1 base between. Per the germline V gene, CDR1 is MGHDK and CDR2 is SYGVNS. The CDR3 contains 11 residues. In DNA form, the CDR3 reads TGTGCCAGCAGTGTCTCCTACGAGCAGTACTTC. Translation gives CASSVSYEQYF.

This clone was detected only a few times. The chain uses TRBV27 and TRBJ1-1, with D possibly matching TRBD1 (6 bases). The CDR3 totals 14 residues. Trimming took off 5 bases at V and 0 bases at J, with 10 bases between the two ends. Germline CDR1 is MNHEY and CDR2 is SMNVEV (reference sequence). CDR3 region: CASSLQGMNTEAFF. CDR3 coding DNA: TGTGCCAGCAGTCTACAGGGAATGAACACTGAAGCTTTCTTT.

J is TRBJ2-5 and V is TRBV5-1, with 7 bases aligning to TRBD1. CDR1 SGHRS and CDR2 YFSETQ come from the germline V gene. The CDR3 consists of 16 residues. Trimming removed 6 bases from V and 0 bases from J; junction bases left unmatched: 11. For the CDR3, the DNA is TGCGCCAGCACCCTTGGGACAGAGACAAACCAAGAGACCCAGTACTTC. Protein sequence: CASTLGTETNQETQYF.

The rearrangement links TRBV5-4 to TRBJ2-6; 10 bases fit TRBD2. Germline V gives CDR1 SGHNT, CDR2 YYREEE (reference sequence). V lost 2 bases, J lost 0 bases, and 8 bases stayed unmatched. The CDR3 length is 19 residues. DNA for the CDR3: TGTGCCAGCAGCTTTCCCCCGGGACTAGCGAGCTCTGGGGCCAACGTCCTGACTTTC. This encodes CASSFPPGLASSGANVLTF.

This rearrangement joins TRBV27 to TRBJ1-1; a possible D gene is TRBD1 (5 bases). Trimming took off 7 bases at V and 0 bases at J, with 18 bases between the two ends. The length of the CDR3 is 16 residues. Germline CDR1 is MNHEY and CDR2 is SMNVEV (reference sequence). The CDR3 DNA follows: TGTGCCAGCACCCTTGGACATGGCAGTATGAACACTGAAGCTTTCTTT. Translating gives CASTLGHGSMNTEAFF.

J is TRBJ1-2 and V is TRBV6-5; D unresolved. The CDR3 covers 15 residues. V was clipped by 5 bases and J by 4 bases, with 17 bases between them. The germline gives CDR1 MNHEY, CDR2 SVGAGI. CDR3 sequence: CASSLFLESSYGYTF. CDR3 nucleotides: TGTGCCAGCAGTCTGTTTCTGGAGTCAAGCTATGGCTACACCTTC.

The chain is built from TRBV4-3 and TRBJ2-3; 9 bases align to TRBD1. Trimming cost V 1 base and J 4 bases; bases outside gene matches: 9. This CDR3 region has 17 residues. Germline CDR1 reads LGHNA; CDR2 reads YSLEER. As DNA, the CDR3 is TGCGCCAGCAGCCAAGCGCTTCCGGGACAGGGCGCAGATACGCAGTATTTT. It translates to CASSQALPGQGADTQYF.